This T cell receptor beta chain was profiled in a study of blood T cells in healthy people across ages. Through a sample-barcoded 5' primer and a J-beta primer mix, a second PCR was run for roughly 6 to 11 cycles. Per-sample output comprised a minimum of 2.5 million paired-end reads containing CDR3. TCRdb reanalysed the 5' RACE reads using MiXCR and keeps one entry per CDR3 protein. The sample includes approximately 800,000 distinct CDR3 sequences, roughly 35% seen only once; the top ten take approximately 12%. Germline CDR1 reads MNHEY; CDR2 reads SVGEGT. With 5 bases removed from V and 6 bases from J, the gap between germline ends came to 10 bases. The length of the CDR3 is 13 residues.

J is TRBJ2-2 and V is TRBV6-2 or TRBV6-3; D gene uncertain. The sequencing sample was made of blood. This TCR derives from a man aged 18 to 30 in good health. CDR3 protein: CASSPSGAGELFF. The CDR3 bases are TGTGCCAGCAGTCCGTCCGGTGCCGGGGAGCTGTTTTTT.